One sample yielded the 10 T cell receptor beta chains listed below, sequenced in a study of blood T cells in healthy people across ages. It was with a sample-barcoded 5' primer and a J-beta primer mix that a second PCR of about 6 to 11 cycles was run. TCRdb re-called the 5' RACE reads with MiXCR, one entry per CDR3 protein. The table has hundreds of thousands of distinct CDR3 sequences, more than 20% seen once. This same sample was also part of a study on T cells of mothers and their children.

The sequenced sample consisted of blood. The receptor set was obtained from a boy aged 5-17 years in good health.

This clonotype was detected only a few times. The J gene is TRBJ2-5, the V gene TRBV5-1, with 10 positions matching TRBD2. Germline V lookup: CDR1 SGHRS, CDR2 YFSETQ. V was pared by 5 bases and J by 5 bases, with 12 bases of the junction left unmatched. The CDR3 has 16 residues. CDR3 sequence reads: CASSTGTSGVEETQYF. As DNA, the CDR3 is TGCGCCAGCAGTACGGGAACTAGCGGGGTGGAGGAGACCCAGTACTTC.

The V and J genes are TRBV20-1 and TRBJ2-4; no definite D call. V was shortened by 6 bases and J by 5 bases, with 11 bases between the two germline ends. CDR1 DFQATT and CDR2 SNEGSKA come from the germline V gene (reference sequence). The CDR3 extends over 12 amino acids. The CDR3 nucleotides are TGCAGTGCGGTCCAATGGCAAAACATTCAGTACTTC. It codes for CSAVQWQNIQYF.

The chain employs TRBV5-5 and TRBJ1-2, with TRBD1 identical over 9 bases. Per germline, CDR1 SGHKS and CDR2 YYEKEE (reference sequence). This CDR3 spans 15 amino acids. The junction had 13 bases not matched to a gene; V was cut back by 5 bases and J by 8 bases. CDR3 DNA: TGTGCCAGCAGGTCCGGGACAGGGCTTATATGGGGCTACACCTTC. As protein: CASRSGTGLIWGYTF.

The rearrangement uses TRBV7-2 and TRBJ1-1; maybe TRBD1 (6 bases). V lost 5 bases and J 0 bases, leaving 16 bases between the germline ends. There are 16 residues in the CDR3. The V gene's germline CDR1 is SGHTA and CDR2 FQGNSA. The CDR3 DNA reads TGTGCCAGCAGCCCCGTAATTGACAGGCTGAACACTGAAGCTTTCTTT. Translating gives CASSPVIDRLNTEAFF.

This chain links TRBV24-1 with TRBJ2-5, with D possibly called TRBD1 or TRBD2 (5 bases each). The CDR3 runs to 15 residues. The V end was cut by 4 bases, the J end by 5 bases, with 16 bases between. The germline V gene encodes CDR1 KGHDR and CDR2 SFDVKD. CDR3 nucleotide sequence: TGTGCCACCAGTGAAGGGACGAGCGCCCAGGAGACCCAGTACTTC. Translation: CATSEGTSAQETQYF.

The chain employs TRBV5-1 and TRBJ2-4, with a weak D call TRBD2 (7 bases). Trimming cost V 3 bases and J 5 bases, with 15 bases left between them. This CDR3 contains 15 residues. CDR1 and CDR2 from the germline V gene are SGHRS and YFSETQ. The CDR3 region is CASSSQAGAQNIQYF. The CDR3 nucleotides are TGCGCCAGCAGCTCTCAGGCGGGGGCCCAAAACATTCAGTACTTC.

This chain connects TRBV12-3 or TRBV12-4 to TRBJ2-1; 10 nucleotides agree with TRBD1. After removal of 2 bases from V and 6 bases from J, the junction contained 10 bases not matched to a gene. The CDR3 has 17 amino acids. The CDR3 region is CASSLKVLGQGPNEQFF. Here the CDR3 DNA reads TGTGCCAGCAGTTTAAAGGTTCTGGGACAGGGGCCCAATGAGCAGTTCTTC.

The V and J genes are TRBV4-1 and TRBJ2-1, with 8 nucleotides matching TRBD2. V was pared by 5 bases and J by 8 bases, with 8 bases of the junction left unmatched. The CDR3 runs 14 residues. Germline V lookup: CDR1 MGHRA, CDR2 YSYEKL. Here the CDR3 DNA reads TGCGCCAGCAGCTCGAACGCGGGGGGCCATGAGCAGTTCTTC. This sequence encodes CASSSNAGGHEQFF.

V is TRBV20-1 and J is TRBJ2-3, with TRBD2 identical over 10 bases. The CDR3 extends over 16 amino acids. CDR1 and CDR2 (germline): DFQATT, SNEGSKA (reference sequence). J lost 0 bases, V lost 3 bases, and 6 bases had no gene match. The CDR3 nucleotides are TGCAGTGCTAGTTCTAGCGGGGGCCCAAGCACAGATACGCAGTATTTT. Translation gives CSASSSGGPSTDTQYF.

In regard to this clonotype: Relative to the germline gene, one junction end is altered; a read error may explain this. The chain combines TRBV29-1 with TRBJ2-5, with D tentatively TRBD1 or TRBD2 (5 bases each). Germline CDR1 reads SQVTM; CDR2 reads ANQGSEA. CDR3 length equals 16 residues. For the CDR3, the DNA is TGCAGCGTTGAAGATTTTTGGGAGACAGTCCCCGAGACCCGGTACTTC. It is translated as CSVEDFWETVPETRYF.